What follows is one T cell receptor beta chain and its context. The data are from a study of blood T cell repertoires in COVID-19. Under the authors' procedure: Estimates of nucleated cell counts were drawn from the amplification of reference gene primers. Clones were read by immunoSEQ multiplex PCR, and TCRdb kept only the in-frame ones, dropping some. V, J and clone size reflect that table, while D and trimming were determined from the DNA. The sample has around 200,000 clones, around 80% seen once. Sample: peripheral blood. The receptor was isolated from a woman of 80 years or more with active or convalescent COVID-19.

CDR3 nucleotide sequence: TGCGCCAGCAGCTTAGATCCATTGGGGACTAGCGGGGGGAGCTCCTACAATGAGCAGTTCTTC. Amino acids: CASSLDPLGTSGGSSYNEQFF. This chain links TRBV5-1 with TRBJ2-1, with TRBD2 matching over 15 bases. The length of the CDR3 is 21 residues. The ends lost 2 bases at V and 0 bases at J; junction bases unmatched: 12. Germline loops: CDR1 SGHRS, CDR2 YFSETQ.